Shown below are 3 T cell receptor beta chains from a single sample sequenced in a study of shared clonotypes between healthy human individuals. Naive CD8 cells lacked CD45RO and underwent positive selection for CCR7, leaving out terminally differentiated effector memory CD45RA+ cells. The data were produced by immunoSEQ multiplex PCR, yet TCRdb's version contains in-frame clones alone and is incomplete. The data contain a few hundred thousand clones, 95% to 96% of them singletons. The specimen sequenced was naive CD8+ T cells sorted from blood. These receptors came from a woman aged 30 to 39 in good health.

V usage is TRBV19 and J usage is TRBJ2-7; maybe TRBD2 (5 bases). The CDR3 has 16 residues. Germline lookup yields CDR1 LNHDA and CDR2 SQIVND (reference sequence). The V and J ends lost 2 bases and 3 bases respectively, with 17 bases between them. The CDR3 sequence is CASSISLAGPLYEQYF. The CDR3 nucleotides are TGTGCCAGTAGTATAAGCCTCGCGGGCCCGCTCTACGAGCAGTACTTC.

The rearrangement links TRBV27 to TRBJ2-7; 13 bases match TRBD2. This CDR3 has 17 amino acids. Germline V gives CDR1 MNHEY, CDR2 SMNVEV (reference sequence). Trimming removed 4 bases from V and 0 bases from J; junction bases left unmatched: 6. CDR3 nucleotides: TGTGCCAGCAGTTCCGGACTAGCGGGAGTTAGCTCCTACGAGCAGTACTTC. Translated: CASSSGLAGVSSYEQYF.

The chain employs TRBV28 and TRBJ2-5, with 7 bases matching TRBD2. Losses at the gene ends were 1 base for V and 3 bases for J; bases not matched to a gene: 5. The CDR3 spans 15 residues. Germline V lookup: CDR1 MDHEN, CDR2 SYDVKM. The CDR3 nucleotides are TGTGCCAGCAGTTTATTTGCGGGAGTGGAAGAGACCCAGTACTTC. Translated, it gives CASSLFAGVEETQYF.